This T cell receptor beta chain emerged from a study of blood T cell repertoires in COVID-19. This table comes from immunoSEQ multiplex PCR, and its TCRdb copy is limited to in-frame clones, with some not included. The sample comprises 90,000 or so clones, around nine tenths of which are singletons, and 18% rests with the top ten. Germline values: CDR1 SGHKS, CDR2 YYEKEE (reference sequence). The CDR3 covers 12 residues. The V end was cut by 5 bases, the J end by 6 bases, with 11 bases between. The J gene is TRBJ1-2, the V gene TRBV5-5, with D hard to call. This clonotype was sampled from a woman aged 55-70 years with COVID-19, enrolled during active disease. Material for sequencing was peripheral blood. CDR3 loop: CASSPRLDGYTF. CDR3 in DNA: TGTGCCAGCAGTCCGAGACTTGATGGCTACACCTTC.